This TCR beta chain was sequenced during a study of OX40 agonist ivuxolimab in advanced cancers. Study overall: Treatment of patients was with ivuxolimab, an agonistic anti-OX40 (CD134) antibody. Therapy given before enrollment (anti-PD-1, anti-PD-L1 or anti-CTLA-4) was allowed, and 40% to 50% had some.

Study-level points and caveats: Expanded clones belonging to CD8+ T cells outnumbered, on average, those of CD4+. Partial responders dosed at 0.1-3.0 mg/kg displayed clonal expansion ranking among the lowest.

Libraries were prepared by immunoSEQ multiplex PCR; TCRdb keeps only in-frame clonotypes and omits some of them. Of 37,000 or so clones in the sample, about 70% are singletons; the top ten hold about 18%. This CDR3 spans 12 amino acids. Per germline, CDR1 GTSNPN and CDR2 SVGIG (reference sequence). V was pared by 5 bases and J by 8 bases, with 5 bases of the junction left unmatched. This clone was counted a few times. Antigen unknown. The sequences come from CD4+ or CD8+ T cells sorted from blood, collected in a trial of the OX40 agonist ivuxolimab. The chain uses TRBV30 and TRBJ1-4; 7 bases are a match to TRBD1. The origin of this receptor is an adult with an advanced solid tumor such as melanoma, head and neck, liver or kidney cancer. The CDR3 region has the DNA TGTGCCTGGGAGGGGGCGCGAGAAAAACTGTTTTTT. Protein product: CAWEGAREKLFF.